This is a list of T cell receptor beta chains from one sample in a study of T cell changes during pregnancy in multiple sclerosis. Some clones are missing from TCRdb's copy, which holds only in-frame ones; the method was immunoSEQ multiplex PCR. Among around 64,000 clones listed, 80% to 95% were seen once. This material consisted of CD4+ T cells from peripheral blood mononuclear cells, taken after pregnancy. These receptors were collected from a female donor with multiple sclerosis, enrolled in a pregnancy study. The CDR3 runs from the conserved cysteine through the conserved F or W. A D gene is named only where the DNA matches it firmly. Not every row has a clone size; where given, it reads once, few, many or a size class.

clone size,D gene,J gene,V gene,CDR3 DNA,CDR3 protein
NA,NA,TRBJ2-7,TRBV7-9,TGTGCCAGCAGCTTAGCGCGAGCCTACGAGCAGTACTTC,CASSLARAYEQYF
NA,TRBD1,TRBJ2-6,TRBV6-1,TGTGCCAGCGCGGACAGGACCGGGGCCAACGTCCTGACTTTC,CASADRTGANVLTF
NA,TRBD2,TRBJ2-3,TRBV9,TGTGCCAGCAGCGTAGGCGGGGGGGCAACAGATACGCAGTATTTT,CASSVGGGATDTQYF
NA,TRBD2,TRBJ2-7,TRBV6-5,TGTGCCAGCAGTTACCGGACTAGCGGGAGTATCAACGAGCAGTACTTC,CASSYRTSGSINEQYF
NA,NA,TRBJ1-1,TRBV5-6,TGTGCCAGCAGCTTGCAGGGCGTGAACACTGAAGCTTTCTTT,CASSLQGVNTEAFF
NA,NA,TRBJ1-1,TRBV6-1,TGTGCCAGCAGTGGAATTAGGGGAGGGGCTGAAGCTTTCTTT,CASSGIRGGAEAFF
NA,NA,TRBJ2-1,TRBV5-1,TGCGCCAGCAGCTTGCAGGGGCCCTCAAGCAATGAGCAGTTCTTC,CASSLQGPSSNEQFF
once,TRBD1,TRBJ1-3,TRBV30,TGTGCCTGGACCCGGACAGGGAACAAAGGAAACACCATATATTTT,CAWTRTGNKGNTIYF
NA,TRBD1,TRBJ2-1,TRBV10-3,TGTGCCATCAGTGGGGCCGGGACAGGGGTAAATGAGCAGTTCTTC,CAISGAGTGVNEQFF
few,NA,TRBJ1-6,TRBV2,TGTGCCAGCAGCAACCGCCGATCTGGCACCCTCCACTTT,CASSNRRSGTLHF
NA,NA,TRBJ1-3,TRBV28,TGTGCCAGCAAAGAAAGAGGTCCCTCTGGAAACACCATATATTTT,CASKERGPSGNTIYF
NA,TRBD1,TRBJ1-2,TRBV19,TGTGCCAGTAGTAACCGGGACAGGGTTCAAAGCTACACCTTC,CASSNRDRVQSYTF
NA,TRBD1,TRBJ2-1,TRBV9,TGTGCCAGCAGCTCATCGAAGACAGGGAGCTCCTACAATGAGCAGTTCTTC,CASSSSKTGSSYNEQFF
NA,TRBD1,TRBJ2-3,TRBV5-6,TGTGCCAGCAGCTCCCGGGACAGGGTTCATTTT,CASSSRDRVHF
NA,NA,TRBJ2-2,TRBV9,TGTGCCAGCAGCGTAGCTAGTGGGAACACCGGGGAGCTGTTTTTT,CASSVASGNTGELFF
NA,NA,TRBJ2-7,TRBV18,TGTGCCAGCTCACCTGTCCGGGACTCAAACTACGAGCAGTACTTC,CASSPVRDSNYEQYF
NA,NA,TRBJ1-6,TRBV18,TGTGCCAGTTGGGCCGGACAGTATAATTCACCCCTCCACTTT,CASWAGQYNSPLHF
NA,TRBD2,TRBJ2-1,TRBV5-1,TGCGCCAGCAGCTTGAGCGGGGTTTACAATGAGCAGTTCTTC,CASSLSGVYNEQFF
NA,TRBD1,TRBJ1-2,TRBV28,TGTGCCAGCAGTTTATCCGGGACAGGGGCTGGCTATGGCTACACCTTC,CASSLSGTGAGYGYTF
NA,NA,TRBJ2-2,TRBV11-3,TGTGCCAGCAGCTTAGACTCCACCGGGGAGCTGTTTTTT,CASSLDSTGELFF
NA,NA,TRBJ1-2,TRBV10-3,TGTGCCACCGGGGGGCATTACAGCCGTGGCTACACCTTC,CATGGHYSRGYTF
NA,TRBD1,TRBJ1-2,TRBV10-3,TGTGCCATCAGTGTCGGGACAGGGAATCTCTATGGCTACACCTTC,CAISVGTGNLYGYTF
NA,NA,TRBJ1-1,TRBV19,TGTGCCAGTAGTATCGGGGGGCCGGGCACTGAAGCTTTCTTT,CASSIGGPGTEAFF
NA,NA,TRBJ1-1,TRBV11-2,TGTGCCAGCAGCTTTATGAACACTGAAGCTTTCTTT,CASSFMNTEAFF
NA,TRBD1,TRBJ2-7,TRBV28,TGTGCCAGCAGTTCCACAGGGGAAAGAACCTACGAGCAGTACTTC,CASSSTGERTYEQYF
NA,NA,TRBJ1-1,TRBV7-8,TGTGCCAGCAGCTTATTCTTAGGAGCCCGGAACACTGAAGCTTTCTTT,CASSLFLGARNTEAFF
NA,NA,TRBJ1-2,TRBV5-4,TGTGCCAGCAGCCCCCGGACTGATTCCTATGGCTACACCTTC,CASSPRTDSYGYTF
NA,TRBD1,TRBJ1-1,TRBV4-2,TGTGCCAGCAGCCTTAACGGACAGGGGAACACTGAAGCTTTCTTT,CASSLNGQGNTEAFF
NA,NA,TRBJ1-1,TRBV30,TGTGCCTGGACGCGGCAGAACACTGAAGCTTTCTTT,CAWTRQNTEAFF
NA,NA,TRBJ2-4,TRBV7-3,TGTGCCAGCAGCCTCGGTAGGGGAAACATTCAGTACTTC,CASSLGRGNIQYF
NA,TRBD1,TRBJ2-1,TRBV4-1,TGCGCCAGCAGCTGGACAGGGTCTCGGGATGAGCAGTTCTTC,CASSWTGSRDEQFF
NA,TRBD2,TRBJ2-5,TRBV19,TGTGCCAGTAGCCTGACTAGCGGGGGAGGGGAGACCCAGTACTTC,CASSLTSGGGETQYF
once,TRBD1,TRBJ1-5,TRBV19,TGTGCCAGTAGAGGGCCAGGGGGCCCGAAGCCCCAGCATTTT,CASRGPGGPKPQHF
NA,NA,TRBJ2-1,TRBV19,TGTGCCAGTAGTATAGGTTTAGCGACATACAATGAGCAGTTCTTC,CASSIGLATYNEQFF
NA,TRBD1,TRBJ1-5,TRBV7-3,TGTGCCAGCAGGACGGACAGGCGCGATCAGCCCCAGCATTTT,CASRTDRRDQPQHF
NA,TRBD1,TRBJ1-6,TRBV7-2,TGTGCCAGCAGCCGCGACAGGGTTTCTTCACCCCTCCACTTT,CASSRDRVSSPLHF
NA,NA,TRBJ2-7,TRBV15,TGTGCCACCAGCAGAGATCGATTGGGTAGGACTACCTACGAGCAGTACTTC,CATSRDRLGRTTYEQYF
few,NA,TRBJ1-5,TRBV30,TGTGCCTGGAGCCGCGGCAATCAGCCCCAGCATTTT,CAWSRGNQPQHF
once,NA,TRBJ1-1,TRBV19,TGTGCCAGTAACAGCAGGGTGAACACTGAAGCTTTCTTT,CASNSRVNTEAFF
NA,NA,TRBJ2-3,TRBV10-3,TGTGCCACGACGTTGGGGCCAGAAGATACGCAGTATTTT,CATTLGPEDTQYF
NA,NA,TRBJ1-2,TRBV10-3,TGTGCCATCAGGGGGGGGACCCAGCTGATCTATGGCTACACCTTC,CAIRGGTQLIYGYTF
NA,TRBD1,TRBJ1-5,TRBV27,TGTGCCAGCAGTCCCCACAGGGGGCTAGGCAATCAGCCCCAGCATTTT,CASSPHRGLGNQPQHF